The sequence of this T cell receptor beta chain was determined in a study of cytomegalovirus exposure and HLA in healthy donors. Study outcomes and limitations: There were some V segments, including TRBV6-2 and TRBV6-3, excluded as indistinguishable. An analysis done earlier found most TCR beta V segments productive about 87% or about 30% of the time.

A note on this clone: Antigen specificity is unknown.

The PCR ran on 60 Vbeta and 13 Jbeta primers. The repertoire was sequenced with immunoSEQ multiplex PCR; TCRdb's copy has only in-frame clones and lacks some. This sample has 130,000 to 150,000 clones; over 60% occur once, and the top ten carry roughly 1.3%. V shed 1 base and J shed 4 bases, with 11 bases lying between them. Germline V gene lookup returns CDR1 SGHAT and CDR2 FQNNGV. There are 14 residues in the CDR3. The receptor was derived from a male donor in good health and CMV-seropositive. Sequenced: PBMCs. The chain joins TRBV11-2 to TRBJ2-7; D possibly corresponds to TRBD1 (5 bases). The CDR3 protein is CASSLGQFQYEQYF. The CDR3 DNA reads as TGTGCCAGCAGCTTAGGACAGTTCCAATACGAGCAGTACTTC.